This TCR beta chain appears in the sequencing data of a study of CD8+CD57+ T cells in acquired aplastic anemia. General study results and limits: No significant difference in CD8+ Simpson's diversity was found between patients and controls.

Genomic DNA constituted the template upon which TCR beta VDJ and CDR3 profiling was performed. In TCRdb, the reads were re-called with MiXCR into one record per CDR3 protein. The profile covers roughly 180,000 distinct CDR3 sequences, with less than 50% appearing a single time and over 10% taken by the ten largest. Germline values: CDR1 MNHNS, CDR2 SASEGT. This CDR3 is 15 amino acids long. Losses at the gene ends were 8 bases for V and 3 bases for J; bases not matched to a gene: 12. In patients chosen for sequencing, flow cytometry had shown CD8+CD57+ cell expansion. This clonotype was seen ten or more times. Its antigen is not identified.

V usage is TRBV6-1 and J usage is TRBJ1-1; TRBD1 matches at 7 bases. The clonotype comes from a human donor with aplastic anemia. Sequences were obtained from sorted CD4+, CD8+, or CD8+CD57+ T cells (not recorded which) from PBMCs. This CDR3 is CASDQTGRFDTEAFF. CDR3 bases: TGTGCCAGCGATCAGACAGGGAGGTTCGACACTGAAGCTTTCTTT.